The entry below gives a single T cell receptor beta chain sequence along with its context. Its antigen is undetermined. This sample was included in a study of cytomegalovirus exposure and HLA in healthy donors. Study results and caveats: Presence/absence analysis assumed near-uniform sequencing depth across donors.

Primers included in the PCR were 60 Vbeta and 13 Jbeta primers. Sequencing used immunoSEQ multiplex PCR; TCRdb keeps in-frame clones, though not all of them. This sample lists almost 35,000 clones; its ten largest clones have 1.5% to 2%. V shed 5 bases and J 9 bases; nucleotides not matched to a gene: 7. CDR1 SGHTA and CDR2 FQGTGA come from the germline V gene. CDR3 length: 13 amino acids. The chain uses TRBV7-3 and TRBJ2-4; TRBD1 matches 7 bases. Sequenced material: PBMCs. The TCR sequence derives from a woman aged 35 to 49 in good health and CMV-seropositive. The CDR3 loop reads CASSPGTEGIQYF. DNA of the CDR3: TGTGCCAGCAGCCCCGGGACAGAGGGCATTCAGTACTTC.